A single T cell receptor (beta chain) is shown here with its context. Its antigen is not identified. CDR1 is LNHDA, CDR2 SQIVND, per germline (reference sequence). CDR3 length: 14 amino acids. After removal of 4 bases from V and 5 bases from J, the junction contained 2 bases not matched to a gene. The data were obtained in a study of T cell responses to AZD1222 COVID-19 vaccine. At the level of the study: Recipients boosted at about 4 weeks or about 12 weeks are pooled. The study's findings and limits: The number of AZD1222 recipients seropositive at baseline was only five or six. An increase in Spike-specific TCR breadth and depth was observed after two AZD1222 doses. Spike was spanned by vaccine-associated CD4 TCRs, which were dominant at 160-218 and 743-854.

Measured with immunoSEQ multiplex PCR; TCRdb has only the in-frame clones, and not every one. Of 130,000 or so clones listed, approximately 90% were seen once; the top ten hold approximately 2.1%. Sample: peripheral blood, taken on day 0 of AZD1222 vaccination. This receptor was identified in an adult in good health. The chain carries TRBV19 and TRBJ2-5; 12 bases match TRBD1. The CDR3: CASSRGQGAETQYF. The CDR3 DNA sequence: TGTGCCAGTAGTAGGGGACAGGGGGCCGAGACCCAGTACTTC.